The 14 T cell receptor beta chains reported below all come from one sample, sequenced in a study of blood T cells in healthy people across ages. The authors ran a second PCR of roughly 6 to 12 cycles using a sample-barcoded 5' primer and a J-beta primer mix. TCRdb ran MiXCR on the 5' RACE reads and lists one entry per CDR3 protein. The repertoire holds about a million distinct CDR3 sequences, with about 53% as singletons. The sample taken for sequencing was blood. All receptors derive from an older woman in good health.

The chain combines TRBV28 with TRBJ2-1, with 13 nucleotides matching TRBD2. Germline V CDR1 and CDR2: MDHEN, SYDVKM. CDR3 length: 16 residues. Trimming removed 7 bases from V and 0 bases from J; junction bases left unmatched: 3. The CDR3 spells CASTGLAGASYNEQFF. The CDR3, as DNA: TGTGCCAGCACCGGACTAGCGGGAGCCTCCTACAATGAGCAGTTCTTC.

The chain recombines TRBV7-9 with TRBJ2-4, with TRBD1 matching over 9 bases. Near its end, the DNA agrees better with TRBJ2-5, so the J call may be wrong. The CDR3 consists of 11 residues. The germline V gene has CDR1 SEHNR and CDR2 FQNEAQ (reference sequence). In nucleotides, the CDR3 is TGTGCCACCGGGACAGGGGAGACCCAGTACTTC. This gives the protein CATGTGETQYF.

This clonotype was seen many times. The chain couples TRBV5-6 to TRBJ1-2, with D hard to call. The germline V gene encodes CDR1 SGHDT and CDR2 YYEEEE. This CDR3 region has 15 residues. V lost 2 bases and J 4 bases, leaving 15 bases between the germline ends. CDR3 coding DNA: TGTGCCAGCAGCTTCGGCACCTTCGGAGCCTATGGCTACACCTTC. As protein: CASSFGTFGAYGYTF.

This clonotype was seen only once. The chain links TRBV12-3 or TRBV12-4 to TRBJ1-1, with D possibly being TRBD1 (5 bases). The V gene lost 7 bases and the J gene lost 0 bases, with 12 bases spanning the gap. This CDR3 contains 14 residues. CDR3 DNA: TGTGCCAGCACGATAGGGGACGTGAACACTGAAGCTTTCTTT. Translation: CASTIGDVNTEAFF.

The rearrangement links TRBV9 to TRBJ2-5, with 7 bases that match TRBD2. The germline CDR1 and CDR2 sequences are SGDLS and YYNGEE. Unmatched junction bases numbered 8, after V lost 2 bases and J lost 1 base. CDR3 length: 16 residues. The CDR3 DNA follows: TGTGCCAGCAGCGTCGTTAGGGCTAGCGGCCAAGAGACCCAGTACTTC. This gives the protein CASSVVRASGQETQYF.

The chain couples TRBV28 to TRBJ2-7; D is unclear. CDR3 length equals 13 residues. Germline values: CDR1 MDHEN, CDR2 SYDVKM. The V end was cut by 8 bases, the J end by 2 bases, with 13 bases between. CDR3 region: CASPDPVTYEQYF. CDR3 bases: TGTGCCAGCCCAGATCCAGTTACCTACGAGCAGTACTTC.

The chain couples TRBV28 to TRBJ2-1; D ambiguous. Per the germline V gene, CDR1 is MDHEN and CDR2 is SYDVKM. This CDR3 contains 13 residues. CDR3 nucleotides: TGTGCTTCCCGTGAGTTATCCTACAATGAGCAGTTCTTC. This gives the protein CASRELSYNEQFF.

The gene calls are TRBV20-1 and TRBJ1-5; 7 bases match TRBD1. This CDR3 contains 15 residues. Germline assignment: CDR1 DFQATT and CDR2 SNEGSKA (reference sequence). Germline trimming cut 4 bases from V and 5 bases from J; bases unmatched to any gene: 11. The CDR3 nucleotides read TGCAGTGCTACTGCCCGAGGGACAGTCCATCAGCCCCAGCATTTT. It specifies CSATARGTVHQPQHF.

V usage is TRBV20-1 and J usage is TRBJ2-1; the match to TRBD2 covers 10 bases. The V segment lost 1 base and the J segment 5 bases; nucleotides outside the gene matches: 8. This CDR3 comprises 16 residues. Germline assignment: CDR1 DFQATT and CDR2 SNEGSKA (reference sequence). The CDR3 reads CSARAPVLAGHNEQFF. The CDR3 DNA sequence: TGCAGTGCTAGAGCACCGGTACTAGCGGGACACAATGAGCAGTTCTTC.

This clonotype was detected once. This sequence joins TRBV11-2 and TRBJ2-3; weak D call: TRBD1 (5 bases). Trimming stripped 1 base from V and 1 base from J, with 9 bases between. Germline lookup yields CDR1 SGHAT and CDR2 FQNNGV. The CDR3 sequence is 15 residues long. CDR3 coding DNA: TGTGCCAGCAGCTTAGTTCGACAGCGCACAGATACGCAGTATTTT. This encodes CASSLVRQRTDTQYF. Full variable domain (remainder filled in from reference TRBV11-2 and TRBJ2-3): EAGVAQSPRYKIIEKRQSVAFWCNPISGHATLYWYQQILGQGPKLLIQFQNNGVVDDSQLPKDRFSAERLKGVDSTLKIQPAKLEDSAVYLCASSLVRQRTDTQYFGPGTRLTVL.

The CDR3 loop is CASSDFRGTTEAFF. The CDR3 DNA reads as TGTGCCAGCAGTGACTTCAGGGGGACCACTGAAGCTTTCTTT. The genes are TRBV6-1 and TRBJ1-1; TRBD1 aligns across 7 bases. Germline-derived CDR1 and CDR2 are MNHNS and SASEGT. The CDR3 runs 14 residues. Trimming at V came to 3 bases and at J to 4 bases, leaving 5 bases not matched to a gene.

This clonotype was counted a few times. Sequence at one end of the junction differs from germline and may be a read error. The CDR3 bases are TGTGCCAGCAGCTTAAAGGTGGGCGCCCTCTCCCACGAGCAGTACTTC. Residues: CASSLKVGALSHEQYF. The rearrangement joins TRBV11-1 to TRBJ2-7; D is ambiguous. Germline-derived CDR1 and CDR2 are SGHAT and FQDESV (reference sequence). This CDR3 spans 16 amino acids.

The rearrangement joins TRBV7-9 to TRBJ2-3; D ambiguous. The CDR3 contains 11 residues. The V end was cut by 8 bases, the J end by 10 bases, with 13 bases between. Germline V gives CDR1 SEHNR, CDR2 FQNEAQ (reference sequence). The CDR3 nucleotides read TGTGCCAGCGCATCTGAAAATCCGCAGTATTTT. Translating it yields CASASENPQYF.

In this sample, this clonotype turned up a few times. V is TRBV20-1 and J is TRBJ2-6, with 9 bases that match TRBD1. The CDR3 runs 17 residues. With V trimmed by 4 bases and J by 0 bases, 7 bases remained unmatched. CDR1 is DFQATT and CDR2 is SNEGSKA in the germline V gene (reference sequence). DNA of the CDR3: TGCAGTGCTACCCGGACAGGGGCGATCTCTGGGGCCAACGTCCTGACTTTC. Protein: CSATRTGAISGANVLTF.